This is a list of T cell receptor beta chains from one sample in a study of tumor-infiltrating lymphocytes in primary liver carcinoma. Via MiXCR, TCRdb re-called the multiplex PCR reads, giving one row per CDR3 protein. The repertoire has hundreds of thousands of distinct CDR3 sequences, 65% of them found once; the top ten carry roughly 9%. Material for sequencing was peripheral blood. All receptors derive from a man aged 35-49 years with primary liver carcinoma and hepatitis B virus infection. The CDR3 runs from the conserved cysteine through the conserved F or W. The order of the fields is V gene, clone size, D gene, J gene, CDR3 protein, CDR3 DNA. D genes are given only for firm matches. Only some rows state a clone size, as once, few, many or a class for expanded clones.

TRBV30	few	NA	TRBJ1-2	CAWSFQGVNYGYTF	TGTGCCTGGAGTTTTCAGGGAGTGAACTATGGCTACACCTTC
TRBV4-3	NA	NA	TRBJ2-7	CASSQDSSHEQYF	TGCGCCAGCAGTCAAGACAGCTCCCACGAGCAGTACTTC
TRBV5-4	NA	NA	TRBJ2-2	CASSPRDGQELLF	TGTGCCAGCAGCCCACGGGACGGTCAGGAGCTGCTTTTT
TRBV5-1	few	TRBD1	TRBJ2-7	CASSLEGQATYEQYF	TGCGCCAGCAGCTTGGAGGGACAGGCGACCTACGAGCAGTACTTC
TRBV6-1	once	TRBD1	TRBJ1-5	CACNRGTNQPQHF	TGTGCCTGCAACAGGGGAACAAATCAGCCCCAGCATTTT
TRBV5-4	NA	NA	TRBJ1-2	CASRGGRTNYDYTF	TGTGCCAGCCGCGGGGGCAGGACTAACTATGACTACACCTTC
TRBV5-1	NA	NA	TRBJ1-1	CASSPGQGGNTEAFF	TGCGCCAGCAGCCCCGGGCAGGGCGGGAACACTGAAGCTTTCTTT
TRBV11-1	once	TRBD1	TRBJ1-1	CASSSEQGLGAFF	TGTGCCAGCAGCTCGGAACAGGGGCTTGGCGCTTTCTTT
TRBV6-5	NA	NA	TRBJ2-1	CDSSYEGYNEQFF	TGTGACAGCAGTTACGAGGGATACAATGAGCAGTTCTTC
TRBV12-3/TRBV12-4	NA	NA	TRBJ2-2	CASTLAGELVF	TGTGCCAGCACCCTTGCCGGGGAACTGGTTTTT
TRBV6-1	NA	NA	TRBJ1-5	CASNRASSTQPQHF	TGTGCCAGCAATAGGGCCTCGTCCACTCAGCCCCAGCATTTT
TRBV28	NA	NA	TRBJ2-5	CACSSRDMLKETQYF	TGTGCCTGCAGTTCCCGGGACATGCTCAAAGAGACCCAGTACTTC
TRBV4-1	many	TRBD2	TRBJ2-3	CASSGTSSPDTQYF	TGCGCCAGCTCAGGGACTAGCTCGCCAGATACGCAGTATTTT
TRBV29-1	NA	NA	TRBJ1-1	CSVRRPKTEAFF	TGCAGCGTTCGGCGCCCGAAAACTGAAGCCTTCTTT
TRBV11-2	NA	NA	TRBJ2-1	CASSLGHYYDEQFF	TGTGCCAGCAGCTTAGGGCACTACTACGATGAGCAGTTCTTC
TRBV9	NA	NA	TRBJ2-5	CASSVLTGTSQETQYF	TGTGCCAGCAGCGTTTTAACCGGGACCTCGCAAGAGACCCAGTACTTC
TRBV28	NA	NA	TRBJ1-4	CASSLSGFAADNEKLFF	TGTGCCAGCAGTTTGTCGGGGTTTGCCGCGGATAATGAAAAACTGTTTTTT
TRBV4-2	NA	TRBD1	TRBJ2-1	CASSRDWRTGRVYNEQFF	TGCGCAAGCAGCCGAGATTGGAGGACAGGCAGAGTCTACAATGAGCAGTTCTTC
TRBV29-1	many	NA	TRBJ1-2	CSVRSGHGYTF	TGCAGCGTTCGCTCCGGTCATGGCTACACCTTC
TRBV6-2/TRBV6-3	NA	NA	TRBJ1-2	CASSYSRAGKDLYGYTF	TGTGCTAGCAGTTACTCGAGAGCAGGAAAGGACCTCTATGGCTACACCTTC
TRBV28	NA	NA	TRBJ2-1	CASSLGGGAAIAEQLF	TGTGCCAGTAGTTTAGGGGGAGGGGCCGCTATTGCTGAGCAGCTCTTC
TRBV14	NA	NA	TRBJ1-6	CASGQKGNTPRVNSPLHF	TGTGCCAGCGGCCAAAAGGGAAACACGCCGCGGGTTAATTCACCCCTCCACTTT
TRBV28	NA	NA	TRBJ2-7	CASSPGRGGYEQYF	TGTGCCAGCAGCCCCGGGAGAGGCGGTTACGAGCAGTACTTC
TRBV5-6	NA	NA	TRBJ2-1	CPSSLGLGSSRYNEQFF	TGTCCCAGCAGCTTGGGATTGGGCTCATCACGATATAATGAGCAGTTCTTC
TRBV5-1	NA	NA	TRBJ2-3	CASSLDVASTDTQYF	TGCGCCAGCAGCTTGGACGTGGCTAGCACAGATACGCAGTATTTT
TRBV28	once	NA	TRBJ1-5	CASCLSGINRPQHF	TGTGCCAGCTGTTTATCAGGTATTAATCGGCCCCAGCATTTT
TRBV6-2/TRBV6-3	NA	NA	TRBJ2-2	CANKGGVSTGELFF	TGTGCCAACAAAGGGGGAGTTAGCACCGGGGAGCTGTTTTTT
TRBV4-1	many	TRBD1	TRBJ1-1	CASSQQGAGATEAFF	TGCGCCAGCAGCCAACAGGGGGCGGGCGCCACTGAAGCTTTCTTT
TRBV6-4	many	TRBD1	TRBJ2-2	CASSDGQGAGELFF	TGTGCCAGCAGTGACGGACAGGGGGCCGGGGAGCTGTTTTTT
TRBV11-3	few	NA	TRBJ2-1	CASSHDADNEQSF	TGTGCCAGCAGCCATGACGCAGATAATGAGCAGTCCTTC
TRBV5-1	NA	NA	TRBJ2-7	CASNDLGVDEQYF	TGCGCCAGCAATGATTTAGGGGTAGACGAGCAGTACTTC
TRBV24-1	NA	NA	TRBJ2-6	CATSGDAGANVLTF	TGTGCCACCAGTGGGGACGCTGGGGCCAACGTCCTGACTTTC
TRBV6-2/TRBV6-3	many	NA	TRBJ1-5	CASSTPRQTNQPQHF	TGTGCCAGCAGTACCCCGAGACAGACCAATCAGCCCCAGCATTTT
TRBV7-8	NA	NA	TRBJ2-7	CVSSMTRTYEQYF	TGTGTCAGCTCTATGACCCGGACCTACGAGCAGTACTTC
TRBV6-2/TRBV6-3	NA	NA	TRBJ1-5	CASSYGSNQSQHF	TGTGCCAGCAGTTACGGCAGCAATCAGTCCCAGCATTTT
TRBV21-1	NA	NA	TRBJ1-2	CAILLGYTF	TGTGCCATATTGTTGGGCTACACCTTC
TRBV11-2	NA	NA	TRBJ2-2	CASSLVNSAREMFF	TGTGCCAGCAGCTTAGTGAATTCGGCCAGGGAGATGTTTTTT
TRBV25-1	NA	NA	TRBJ2-1	CASSTGTTFRFF	TGTGCCAGCAGCACTGGGACCACCTTTCGGTTCTTC
TRBV6-5	few	NA	TRBJ1-5	CASSARRISNQPQDF	TGTGCCAGCAGTGCCCGGAGGATTAGCAATCAGCCCCAGGATTTT
TRBV6-1	once	NA	TRBJ2-3	CASTSLRAPSDRQYF	TGTGCCAGCACCTCCCTCCGGGCCCCCTCAGATAGGCAGTATTTT
TRBV6-1	NA	NA	TRBJ1-4	CTSRNTRLCGEKLFF	TGTACCAGCAGGAATACCAGGCTCTGTGGGGAAAAACTGTTTTTT
TRBV5-1	NA	NA	TRBJ2-2	CASSLLGDNTGELFF	TGCGCCAGCAGCTTGCTCGGGGACAACACCGGGGAGCTGTTTTTT
TRBV9	NA	NA	TRBJ2-5	CASSVEANGTGETQYF	TGTGCCAGCAGCGTAGAGGCTAACGGGACCGGGGAGACCCAGTACTTC
TRBV7-8	NA	NA	TRBJ2-3	CASSPGTTTRRTDTQYF	TGTGCCAGCAGCCCCGGGACGACAACCCGACGCACAGATACGCAGTATTTT
TRBV5-5	few	NA	TRBJ2-3	CASSPVGTGTDTQYF	TGTGCCAGCAGCCCCGTGGGGACGGGCACAGATACGCAGTATTTT
TRBV5-5	NA	NA	TRBJ1-1	CANSSGDPNTEAFF	TGTGCCAACAGCTCAGGGGACCCGAACACTGAAGCTTTCTTT
TRBV6-5	many	TRBD2	TRBJ2-6	CASSRIAGRSGANVLTF	TGTGCCAGCAGCCGAATAGCGGGACGCTCTGGGGCCAACGTCCTGACTTTC
TRBV6-1	NA	TRBD1	TRBJ2-1	CASSAGTGGNNEQFF	TGCGCCAGCAGTGCCGGGACAGGGGGCAACAATGAGCAGTTCTTC
TRBV12-3/TRBV12-4	NA	TRBD1	TRBJ1-2	CAGSLAGTAKTSYGYTF	TGTGCCGGCAGCCTCGCCGGGACAGCTAAGACTAGCTATGGCTACACCTTC
TRBV6-2/TRBV6-3	NA	TRBD2	TRBJ2-5	CASSYGRTSGRGETQYF	TGTGCCAGCAGTTACGGACGGACTAGCGGGAGAGGAGAGACCCAGTACTTC
TRBV12-3/TRBV12-4	many	NA	TRBJ1-5	CASSLKLANQPQHF	TGTGCCAGCAGTTTAAAACTGGCCAATCAGCCCCAGCATTTT
TRBV19	once	TRBD1	TRBJ2-7	CASSIAHRQGAEQYF	TGTGCCAGTAGTATTGCACATAGACAGGGCGCCGAGCAGTACTTC
TRBV6-2/TRBV6-3	many	NA	TRBJ2-2	CASSYLNTGELFF	TGTGCCAGCAGTTACCTGAACACCGGGGAGCTGTTTTTT